This T cell receptor beta chain originates from a study of CD8+ T cells in alopecia areata listed by TCRdb under 2018. Notes on the research overall: Treated patients were enrolled in an open-label pilot trial of oral tofacitinib, 5 to 10 mg twice daily, for moderate-to-severe alopecia areata. In treated patients, disease severity was measured using the SALT score, which gives the percentage of scalp surface area affected. Scalp clonality was compared among normal scalp (n=4), patchy alopecia areata scalp (n=8), and alopecia totalis/universalis scalp (n=8). Biopsies were taken from tofacitinib-treated patients at baseline and again at 4 and 24 weeks into treatment, and several of those patients also had a later scalp biopsy. Tofacitinib was given for 6 to 18 months, followed by 6 months of follow-up off drug to assess delayed response and recurrence. Human TCRbeta sequencing covered scalp tissue and sorted CD4+ and CD8+ peripheral blood T cells from patchy and totalis/universalis alopecia areata patients and healthy controls. immunoSEQ multiplex PCR using 35 Vbeta forward primers and 13 Jbeta reverse primers was used to amplify TCRbeta CDR3 regions. To study T cell clonal expansion in alopecia areata, the researchers applied high-throughput TCRbeta sequencing to both the C3H/HeJ mouse model and human patients. RNA was extracted with the PAXgene miRNA kit for fixed scalp, the miRNeasy kit for PBMCs, and the RNeasy kit for mouse skin.

V is shortened by 0 bases, J by 6 bases, and the region joining them spans 23 bases. CDR1 and CDR2, per the germline V gene, are LGHNA and YSLEER. The CDR3 runs 19 residues from the cysteine to the phenylalanine. The retained sequence is limited to the CDR3, 57 bases, with the frame set at the first base. The time point tag for this specimen amounts to: less than five weeks on oral tofacitinib. Explained via the paper, the treatment or condition label denotes: oral pan-JAK inhibitor, 5-10 mg twice daily. Lesional scalp punch biopsies and peripheral blood were collected from alopecia areata patients. PBMCs were isolated by density centrifugation and stained for CD3, CD4 and CD8, after which CD4+ and CD8+ T cells were sorted on a FACSAria. Findings and caveats that apply to the study as a whole: Tofacitinib significantly lowered scalp clonality and the number of expanded CD8+ clones among the top 100 scalp clones. Higher clonality and more expanded CD8+ clones were observed in lesional scalp than in normal scalp, particularly in alopecia totalis/universalis, a finding suggestive of antigenic drive. During tofacitinib treatment, many expanded lesional clones remained in scalp and blood, and this persistence may partly explain relapse after treatment is stopped. Because the treated cohort was small and included a single nonresponder, larger studies are needed to assess links between baseline CD8+ expansion and response. TCR sequences shared between patients were less clear than in mice, possibly partly because of HLA diversity in the patient population. Unlike mouse skin, where gammadelta T cells dominate, normal human skin contains resident alphabeta T cells that get sequenced too, which complicates analysis of the scalp TCR repertoire.

To note about this clone: It lacks a known antigen. No much larger clone is present one base from it, and per-base qualities are unavailable.

Receptor libraries were prepared by the immunoSEQ multiplex PCR assay. RNA was extracted from all samples and reverse transcribed into cDNA as template for TCR sequencing. SuperScript III was used for first-strand cDNA synthesis, primed with a 2:1 mix of oligo-dT and random hexamers. A synthetic immune receptor repertoire was used to gauge amplification bias, and whatever bias remained was removed computationally. In the original analysis: Raw reads were preprocessed to remove errors, and CDR3 was defined by IMGT conventions from the conserved cysteine to phenylalanine. To get clonality, Shannon entropy was normalized by log2 of the number of productive unique TCRs and the result was subtracted from 1. Whether scalp clones were CD4 or CD8 was inferred by matching scalp TCRbeta sequences against CD4 and CD8 repertoires sorted from blood. In TCRdb, the immuneACCESS table is reduced to in-frame sequences with V and J assigned. These tables do not hold every clone; where another copy was compared, an unresolved V gene accounts for under half, and the others remain unexplained. V, J and clone size were drawn from that table, and D and trimming were deduced from the DNA. The table for this sample lists approximately 120,000 clones; roughly 55% of them were counted only once. Around 5.4% of the sample is held by the ten biggest clonotypes.

The receptor's source is a human donor with alopecia areata. The rearranged segments are TRBV4-3 and TRBJ2-2; matching of 6 bases hints at TRBD2 as the D gene. The material sequenced was CD4+ T cells sorted from blood, taken at week 4, from a patient treated with tofacitinib. The CDR3 reads CASSQDAGGLTFGAGELFF. The nucleotide sequence is given as TGCGCCAGCAGCCAAGATGCTGGGGGACTTACCTTTGGAGCCGGGGAGCTGTTTTTT.